This passage covers 18 T cell receptor beta chains from one sample sequenced in a study of blood T cells in healthy people across ages. PCR was performed a second time for about 7 to 12 cycles using a sample-barcoded 5' primer and a J-beta primer mix. TCRdb recomputed calls from the 5' RACE reads with MiXCR, one row per CDR3 protein. The sample lists about 780,000 distinct CDR3 sequences; more than 35% were seen once. Sequenced: blood. The receptors derive from a man older than 75 in good health.

J is TRBJ1-2 and V is TRBV5-6, with TRBD1 as a possible D gene (5 bases). CDR1 and CDR2 from the germline V gene are SGHDT and YYEEEE. The CDR3 has 15 amino acids. Between the trimmed V and J ends, which lost 2 bases and 3 bases, there was a span of 14 bases. CDR3 DNA sequence: TGTGCCAGCAGCTTCAGGCCGGGGGAGGACTATGGCTACACCTTC. It encodes CASSFRPGEDYGYTF.

This clonotype was recorded a few times. The chain recombines TRBV29-1 with TRBJ2-3; 9 positions match TRBD1. CDR1 is SQVTM, CDR2 ANQGSEA, per germline. The CDR3 contains 13 residues. The junction had 0 bases not matched to a gene; V was cut back by 4 bases and J by 1 base. DNA for the CDR3: TGCAGCGTTGGGACAGGGGGCACAGATACGCAGTATTTT. This translates into CSVGTGGTDTQYF.

This clonotype turned up a few times. V gene TRBV10-3 combines with J gene TRBJ2-3; no clear D. The germline gives CDR1 ENHRY, CDR2 SYGVKD. The CDR3 runs 14 residues. V was trimmed by 6 bases and J by 2 bases, leaving 12 bases between them. The CDR3 region is CAISDPSDTDTQYF. DNA of the CDR3: TGTGCCATCAGCGACCCGTCTGACACAGATACGCAGTATTTT.

The chain carries TRBV20-1 and TRBJ2-7; D unresolved. This CDR3 has 13 amino acids. Trimming shortened V by 1 base and J by 2 bases, and 9 bases separated the two germline ends. Germline-derived CDR1 and CDR2 are DFQATT and SNEGSKA (reference sequence). The CDR3 sequence is CSARVVHTYEQYF. CDR3 nucleotide sequence: TGCAGTGCTAGAGTAGTCCACACCTACGAGCAGTACTTC.

This sequence joins TRBV20-1 and TRBJ2-1; D might be TRBD2 (5 bases). CDR3 length: 15 amino acids. Deletions cut 1 base from V and 5 bases from J, with 15 bases between. Germline loops: CDR1 DFQATT, CDR2 SNEGSKA (reference sequence). CDR3 sequence: CSARVRSGVDNEQFF. CDR3 sequence (DNA): TGCAGTGCTAGAGTAAGGAGCGGAGTTGACAATGAGCAGTTCTTC.

The chain recombines TRBV4-3 with TRBJ1-2, with 9 bases identical to TRBD1. Germline V CDR1 and CDR2: LGHNA, YSLEER. V lost 3 bases, J lost 3 bases, and 5 bases stayed unmatched. This CDR3 has 15 residues. CDR3 DNA sequence: TGCGCCAGCAGCCAGCATTGGACAGGGGACTATGGCTACACCTTC. Translation: CASSQHWTGDYGYTF.

This clonotype has more than one count but fewer than ten. CDR3 in DNA: TGCAGCGTTGAAGATCTTGCAGGGGGCGACGAGCAGTACTTC. This sequence encodes CSVEDLAGGDEQYF. The rearrangement uses TRBV29-1 and TRBJ2-7, with 8 bases aligning to TRBD1. The CDR3 has 14 residues. Germline V CDR1 and CDR2: SQVTM, ANQGSEA. Unmatched junction bases numbered 6, after V lost 0 bases and J lost 5 bases.

This clonotype turned up a few times. The chain is built from TRBV7-2 and TRBJ2-7; D is unresolved. Per the germline V gene, CDR1 is SGHTA and CDR2 is FQGNSA. The length of the CDR3 is 14 residues. The V end was cut by 6 bases, the J end by 0 bases, with 12 bases between. The CDR3 sequence is CASRSSRGSYEQYF. The CDR3 DNA reads TGTGCCAGCAGGAGTAGTAGAGGCTCCTACGAGCAGTACTTC.

The chain has TRBV5-6 and TRBJ2-7; the match to TRBD2 covers 13 bases. V dropped 4 bases and J dropped 5; count of bases not matched to a gene: 9. Germline values: CDR1 SGHDT, CDR2 YYEEEE. The CDR3 loop spans 16 amino acids. The CDR3: CASSPGGTSGTNEQYF. Here the CDR3 DNA reads TGTGCCAGCAGCCCCGGGGGGACTAGCGGGACGAACGAGCAGTACTTC.

V usage is TRBV6-1 and J usage is TRBJ2-3; 8 positions match TRBD2. The CDR3 has 14 amino acids. The V gene end was trimmed by 10 bases and the J gene end by 2 bases; junction bases not matched to a gene: 8. CDR1 and CDR2 (germline): MNHNS, SASEGT. CDR3 sequence reads: CANGAGRATDTQYF. The CDR3 nucleotides are TGTGCCAATGGGGCCGGGAGGGCCACAGATACGCAGTATTTT.

This clonotype has just a few counts. This chain uses TRBV4-1 with TRBJ1-6; D is ambiguous. V was trimmed by 7 bases and J by 7 bases, leaving 8 bases between them. Germline V lookup: CDR1 MGHRA, CDR2 YSYEKL. CDR3 length: 12 residues. CDR3 in amino acids: CASKGLNSPLHF. CDR3 sequence (DNA): TGCGCCAGCAAGGGTTTAAATTCACCCCTCCACTTT.

This clonotype was recorded a few times. The rearrangement links TRBV10-3 to TRBJ2-7; 9 nucleotides align to TRBD1. The CDR3 is 12 residues long. Germline trimming cut 8 bases from V and 3 bases from J; bases unmatched to any gene: 2. CDR1 and CDR2 (germline): ENHRY, SYGVKD. Here the CDR3 reads CAIGQGIYEQYF. In DNA, the CDR3 is TGTGCCATCGGACAGGGGATCTACGAGCAGTACTTC.

J is TRBJ2-5 and V is TRBV5-5; the D gene is possibly TRBD1 (5 bases). Germline lookup yields CDR1 SGHKS and CDR2 YYEKEE (reference sequence). The germline V and J ends were trimmed by 4 bases and 4 bases, with 14 bases remaining between them. The CDR3 spans 14 residues. Written as DNA, the CDR3 is TGTGCCAGCAGCCACCAGGGTACCGGAGAGACCCAGTACTTC. It encodes CASSHQGTGETQYF.

This chain joins TRBV28 and TRBJ2-4; TRBD1 is a possible D gene (6 bases). TRBJ2-7 matches the DNA end more closely, so the J call is doubtful. The length of the CDR3 is 14 residues. Germline V CDR1 and CDR2: MDHEN, SYDVKM. CDR3 residues: CASSILYRVAEQYF. The DNA of the CDR3 is TGTGCCAGCAGTATCCTCTACAGGGTTGCCGAGCAGTACTTC.

This chain links TRBV25-1 with TRBJ2-5; 7 bases agree with TRBD1. Germline values: CDR1 MGHDK, CDR2 SYGVNS. There are 16 residues in the CDR3. J was trimmed by 1 base and V by 2 bases; bases with no gene match: 7. CDR3 region: CASSEVWGTVQETQYF. The CDR3 DNA follows: TGTGCCAGCAGTGAAGTCTGGGGGACAGTCCAAGAGACCCAGTACTTC.

This clonotype was detected ten times or more. This sequence joins TRBV2 and TRBJ2-3; either TRBD1 or TRBD2 may fit D (6 bases each). The CDR3 spans 14 residues. The V end lost 1 base, the J end lost 6 bases, and 11 bases lay between the germline ends. Germline-derived CDR1 and CDR2 are SNHLY and FYNNEI. The CDR3 nucleotides are TGTGCCAGCAGTGAAGGAGGGGGGTTGGATACGCAGTATTTT. It translates to CASSEGGGLDTQYF.

This clonotype has only a few counts. The V call is TRBV20-1, the J call TRBJ2-1; TRBD2 matches 7 bases. After removal of 6 bases from V and 6 bases from J, the junction contained 11 bases not matched to a gene. Germline CDR1 DFQATT, CDR2 SNEGSKA (reference sequence). The CDR3 runs to 14 residues. The CDR3, as DNA: TGCAGTGCCCCGACTAGCCATCTTAGCAATGAGCAGTTCTTC. Translated, it gives CSAPTSHLSNEQFF.

This clonotype occurred once. The chain recombines TRBV3-1 with TRBJ2-5, with 8 bases that match TRBD2. Per germline, CDR1 LGHDT and CDR2 YNNKEL (reference sequence). This CDR3 is built from 16 residues. V was clipped by 5 bases and J by 11 bases; unmatched bases: 19. The CDR3 sequence: CASSLLTGLEDNEQYF. As DNA, the CDR3 is TGTGCCAGCAGCTTACTCACGGGACTAGAAGACAATGAGCAGTACTTC.